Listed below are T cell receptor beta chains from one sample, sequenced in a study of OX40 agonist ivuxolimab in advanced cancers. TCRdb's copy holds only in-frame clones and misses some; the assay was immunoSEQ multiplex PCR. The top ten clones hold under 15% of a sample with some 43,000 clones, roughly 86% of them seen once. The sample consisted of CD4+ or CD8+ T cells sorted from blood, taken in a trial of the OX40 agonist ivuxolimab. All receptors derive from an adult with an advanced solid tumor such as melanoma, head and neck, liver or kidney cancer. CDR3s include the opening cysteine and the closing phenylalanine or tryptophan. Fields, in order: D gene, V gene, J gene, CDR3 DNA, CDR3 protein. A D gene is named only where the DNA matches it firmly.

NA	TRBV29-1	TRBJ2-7	TGCAGCGTTGAAGAAGAGCCAGGCGACGAGCAGTACTTC	CSVEEEPGDEQYF
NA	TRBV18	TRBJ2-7	TGTGCCAGCTCACCACCCTTGGAGAACTACGAGCAGTACTTC	CASSPPLENYEQYF
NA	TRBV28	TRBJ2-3	TGTGCCAGCAGTCATCCTCCTAGGGAAAGCACAGATACGCAGTATTTT	CASSHPPRESTDTQYF
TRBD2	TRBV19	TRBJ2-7	TGTGCCAGTAGTATCTGGGGACTAGCCGACTACGAGCAGTACTTC	CASSIWGLADYEQYF
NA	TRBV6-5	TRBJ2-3	TGTGCCAGCAGTTACTCGGGGGGAACCCCAGATACGCAGTATTTT	CASSYSGGTPDTQYF
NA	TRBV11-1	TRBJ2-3	TGTGCCAGCAGCCACGTCGGGGCGGTCACAGATACGCAGTATTTT	CASSHVGAVTDTQYF
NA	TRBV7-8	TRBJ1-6	TGTGCCAGCAGCTTAGTCGGGCATAATTCACCCCTCCACTTT	CASSLVGHNSPLHF
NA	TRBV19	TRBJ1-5	TGTGCCAGTAGACTGATTGGGGACGTTCAGCCCCAGCATTTT	CASRLIGDVQPQHF
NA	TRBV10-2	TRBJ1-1	TGCGCCAGCAGTGGATCAGGGGCTGAAGCTTTCTTT	CASSGSGAEAFF
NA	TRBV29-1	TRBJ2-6	TGCAGCGTTGTTTCAGTCCACTCTGGGGCCAACGTCCTGACTTTC	CSVVSVHSGANVLTF
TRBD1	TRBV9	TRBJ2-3	TGTGCCAGCAGCGCCGGACAGGGTCCAGATACGCAGTATTTT	CASSAGQGPDTQYF
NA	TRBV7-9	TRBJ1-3	TGTGCCAGCAGCTCCTCCATGATGGGGCCAGCAGGAAACACCATATATTTT	CASSSSMMGPAGNTIYF
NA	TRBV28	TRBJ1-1	TGTGCCAGCAGTTCTAGTGGCAGGGACACTGAAGCTTTCTTT	CASSSSGRDTEAFF
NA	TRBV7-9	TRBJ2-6	TGTGCCAGCAGCTTAGCAGCCTCTGGGGCCAACGTCCTGACTTTC	CASSLAASGANVLTF